What follows are 10 T cell receptor beta chains derived from one specimen sequenced in a study of T cell repertoires in cytomegalovirus infection (dated by TCRdb to between 2017 and 2020). For sequencing, an Illumina HiSeq 1500 was employed. TCRdb cleaned the public reads at Q25 with fastp, built clones with MiXCR and kept in-frame beta chains. CDR3 protein sequences are deduplicated, and each keeps its most common genes and DNA. Present in this sample are around 530,000 distinct CDR3 sequences, about 30% of which were seen just once. Around 14% of the sample belongs to the ten largest clones. The sequenced sample was PBMCs. These receptors all come from a human donor in good health (CMV status not recorded). Some clones in this sample may be carry-over from other donors' samples.

This clonotype has more than one count but fewer than ten. The V call is TRBV6-1, the J call TRBJ2-3; D may match TRBD1 or TRBD2 (5 bases each). The germline gives CDR1 MNHNS, CDR2 SASEGT. The CDR3 is 14 amino acids. The germline V and J ends were trimmed by 6 bases and 5 bases, with 15 bases remaining between them. In DNA form, the CDR3 reads TGTGCCAGCAGGGGACGGCTCTGGGGAGATACGCAGTATTTT. It encodes CASRGRLWGDTQYF.

This clonotype was detected ten times or more. The chain couples TRBV7-8 to TRBJ2-3; TRBD2 aligns across 7 bases. Germline CDR1 is SGHVS and CDR2 is FQNEAQ. V dropped 4 bases and J dropped 0; count of bases not matched to a gene: 4. The CDR3 is 15 residues long. The CDR3 spells CASSSRGESTDTQYF. In nucleotides, the CDR3 is TGTGCCAGCAGCTCCCGGGGGGAGAGCACAGATACGCAGTATTTT. The full variable domain, rest sourced from reference TRBV7-8 and TRBJ2-3, is GAGVSQSPRYKVAKRGQDVALRCDPISGHVSLFWYQQALGQGPEFLTYFQNEAQLDKSGLPSDRFFAERPEGSVSTLKIQRTQQEDSAVYLCASSSRGESTDTQYFGPGTRLTVL.

This clonotype turned up a few times. The chain recombines TRBV28 with TRBJ2-3, with 9 bases aligning to TRBD1. CDR1 and CDR2 from the germline V gene are MDHEN and SYDVKM. CDR3 size: 15 residues. The V and J ends lost 6 bases and 3 bases, in that order; junction bases with no gene match: 7. CDR3 in amino acids: CASRIGQGKTDTQYF. The CDR3 coding sequence is TGTGCCAGCAGGATCGGACAGGGGAAGACAGATACGCAGTATTTT.

There are a few counts of this clonotype. This chain joins TRBV12-3 or TRBV12-4 and TRBJ1-1, with 9 bases identical to TRBD1. With V trimmed by 5 bases and J by 6 bases, 10 bases remained unmatched. The CDR3 sequence is 15 residues long. CDR3 in DNA: TGTGCCAGCAGTCCAGGACAGGGGTGGGTGGCTGAAGCTTTCTTT. Its translation is CASSPGQGWVAEAFF.

The chain couples TRBV9 to TRBJ2-1; 7 bases fit TRBD2. The CDR3 has 15 residues. The ends lost 2 bases at V and 3 bases at J; junction bases unmatched: 5. CDR1 is SGDLS, CDR2 YYNGEE, per germline. DNA of the CDR3: TGTGCCAGCAGCGTTTCTAGCGGAGGCTACAATGAGCAGTTCTTC. As protein: CASSVSSGGYNEQFF.

This sequence joins TRBV7-8 and TRBJ2-1; 7 nucleotides match TRBD2. CDR1 is SGHVS and CDR2 is FQNEAQ in the germline V gene. The V gene end was trimmed by 4 bases and the J gene end by 5 bases; junction bases not matched to a gene: 11. CDR3 length equals 16 residues. CDR3: CASSSQRLAGNNEQFF. CDR3 DNA: TGTGCCAGCAGCTCGCAAAGACTAGCCGGAAACAATGAGCAGTTCTTC. The full variable domain, with the rest looked up from reference TRBV7-8 and TRBJ2-1, is GAGVSQSPRYKVAKRGQDVALRCDPISGHVSLFWYQQALGQGPEFLTYFQNEAQLDKSGLPSDRFFAERPEGSVSTLKIQRTQQEDSAVYLCASSSQRLAGNNEQFFGPGTRLTVL.

This chain uses TRBV19 with TRBJ2-6, with 8 bases lining up with TRBD1. The length of the CDR3 is 18 residues. The J segment lost 1 base and the V segment lost 0 bases, leaving 5 bases of the junction unmatched. CDR1 LNHDA and CDR2 SQIVND come from the germline V gene (reference sequence). CDR3 DNA sequence: TGTGCCAGTAGTATAGATCGGCAGGGGGCTTCTGGGGCCAACGTCCTGACTTTC. Translation gives CASSIDRQGASGANVLTF. Together with reference TRBV19 and TRBJ2-6, the CDR3 gives the full variable domain: DGGITQSPKYLFRKEGQNVTLSCEQNLNHDAMYWYRQDPGQGLRLIYYSQIVNDFQKGDIAEGYSVSREKKESFPLTVTSAQKNPTAFYLCASSIDRQGASGANVLTFGAGSRLTVL.

Only a few counts were recorded for this clonotype. The rearrangement uses TRBV11-3 and TRBJ2-5, with 8 bases matching TRBD2. The CDR3 contains 16 residues. Germline loops: CDR1 SGHNT, CDR2 YENEEA. The V and J ends lost 5 bases and 0 bases, in that order; junction bases with no gene match: 8. In DNA form, the CDR3 reads TGTGCCAGCAGCGAACGGGAGGGAGGAAACCAAGAGACCCAGTACTTC. Translated: CASSEREGGNQETQYF.

The V call is TRBV20-1, the J call TRBJ2-7, with 8 bases fitting TRBD1. The CDR3 totals 15 residues. Unmatched junction bases numbered 8, after V lost 0 bases and J lost 4 bases. Germline lookup yields CDR1 DFQATT and CDR2 SNEGSKA (reference sequence). The CDR3 bases are TGCAGTGCTAGAGATTATCGGGACAGGCCTTACGAGCAGTACTTC. This codes for CSARDYRDRPYEQYF.

This clonotype was seen repeatedly, ten times or more. The chain is built from TRBV7-2 and TRBJ2-1, with 9 bases lining up with TRBD1. Per the germline V gene, CDR1 is SGHTA and CDR2 is FQGNSA. The CDR3 runs 14 residues. After removal of 4 bases from V and 5 bases from J, the junction contained 3 bases not matched to a gene. CDR3 residues: CASSSGQGHNEQFF. CDR3 DNA: TGTGCCAGCAGCTCGGGACAGGGCCACAATGAGCAGTTCTTC.